Listed below are T cell receptor beta chains from one sample, sequenced in a study of blood T cell repertoires in COVID-19. The data were produced by immunoSEQ multiplex PCR, yet TCRdb's version contains in-frame clones alone and is incomplete. The data hold 200,000 to 250,000 clones, with 80% to 90% observed a single time. The sequenced sample was PBMCs or T cells enriched from blood (not recorded which). These receptors originate from a woman in her 50s who had been exposed to COVID-19. The CDR3 runs from the conserved cysteine through the conserved F or W. D genes are given only for firm matches. Clone size is shown for a subset of rows, as once, few, many or a class of expanded clone.

j_call d_call clone_size v_call cdr3_nt cdr3_aa
TRBJ1-5 - - TRBV10-2 TGCGCCAGCAGTCCAGGGTATAGCAATCAGCCCCAGCATTTT CASSPGYSNQPQHF
TRBJ2-1 TRBD2 - TRBV3-1/TRBV3-2 TGTGCCAGCAGCCAAGGGGGGACTAGCTCTTACAATGAGCAGTTCTTC CASSQGGTSSYNEQFF
TRBJ2-5 - few TRBV6-5 TGTGCCAGCAGTTACTCTCCTACGGGGATAAAAGAGACCCAGTACTTC CASSYSPTGIKETQYF
TRBJ2-2 - - TRBV18 TGTGCCAGCTCTCCGGGACTCCAACAGAGTGGGGAGCTGTTTTTT CASSPGLQQSGELFF
TRBJ2-3 TRBD2 - TRBV5-6 TGTGCCAGCAGCCCCCCAGCGGGGGGGCCAGGAGATACGCAGTATTTT CASSPPAGGPGDTQYF
TRBJ2-7 TRBD2 - TRBV20-1 TGCAGTGCTAGTGCGGAGCTACTAGCGGGGGGGCGGGACGAGCAGTACTTC CSASAELLAGGRDEQYF
TRBJ1-6 - - TRBV2 TGTGCCAGCAACGCGGGAAGGGGTGATTCACCCCTCCACTTT CASNAGRGDSPLHF
TRBJ2-3 - - TRBV7-2 TGTGCCAGTAAGAGGGGGGGCCTAGTAGATACGCAGTATTTT CASKRGGLVDTQYF
TRBJ1-5 - - TRBV28 TGTGCCAGCAGTCCCCGGGGTGCGGGGAATCAGCCCCAGCATTTT CASSPRGAGNQPQHF
TRBJ2-1 TRBD2 - TRBV25-1 TGTGCCAGCAGTGACGGACTAGGTCCCTACAATGAGCAGTTCTTC CASSDGLGPYNEQFF
TRBJ2-4 TRBD2 - TRBV28 TGTGCCAGCACCCCCGGGAGGAAGAGCATTCAGTACTTC CASTPGRKSIQYF
TRBJ1-2 - - TRBV30 TGTGCCTGTTGGGACTGGAACTATGGCTACACCTTC CACWDWNYGYTF
TRBJ1-4 - - TRBV18 TGTGCCAGCTCACCACCCTCCGGGGCAGGGTCTCGACTAGATGAAAAACTGTTTTTT CASSPPSGAGSRLDEKLFF